This T cell receptor (beta chain) appears in the sequencing data of a study of monozygotic twins with cystic fibrosis. This CDR3 contains 12 residues. The germline V gene encodes CDR1 GTSNPN and CDR2 SVGIG (reference sequence). V lost 2 bases, J lost 7 bases, and 11 bases lay in between. The method was immunoSEQ multiplex PCR; TCRdb's version includes in-frame clones alone and lacks a portion of them. This table has some 35,000 clones, approximately 72% appearing once. The genes are TRBV30 and TRBJ1-2; maybe TRBD1 (5 bases). This sequence originates from a girl aged 5 to 17 with cystic fibrosis. The sequenced sample was blood. The CDR3 nucleotides read TGTGCCTGGAGTCGCAGGGAAGTTGGCTACACCTTC. Its protein product is CAWSRREVGYTF.